The text below deals with one T cell receptor (beta chain). As yet, its antigen is unknown. The second PCR ran about 6 to 11 cycles with a sample-barcoded 5' primer and J-beta primers. TCRdb fed the 5' RACE reads into MiXCR, producing one record per CDR3 protein. The sample yields 1.5 million to 2 million distinct CDR3 sequences, 28% seen once. The record originates from a study of blood T cells in healthy people across ages. This CDR3 is built from 15 residues. Germline V gene lookup returns CDR1 SGHVS and CDR2 FQNEAQ. The V and J ends lost 1 base and 7 bases respectively, with 14 bases between them. Findings of the study overall: Observed TCR beta diversity per million T cells went down as age went up. This fall followed a roughly linear course with age. Since the PBMCs were unsorted, naive and antigen-experienced cells could not be conclusively compared.

The material sequenced was blood. This TCR was recovered from a woman aged 25 to 39 in good health. V usage is TRBV7-8 and J usage is TRBJ2-1; possibly TRBD1 for D (5 bases). The CDR3 DNA is TGTGCCAGCAGCTTAGAAAGGGGAATAATTAATGAGCAGTTCTTC. Amino acid sequence: CASSLERGIINEQFF.